This T cell receptor (beta chain) was captured by sequencing in a study of shared clonotypes between healthy human individuals. Study-wide points: Across subsets, estimated richness was generally greater for naive than for memory populations.

As concerns this clone: No antigen is known for it.

The germline CDR1 and CDR2 sequences are SGDLS and YYNGEE. The CDR3 is 19 amino acids. V lost 1 base to trimming and J lost 0 bases; unmatched junction nucleotides: 10. Several immunoSEQ plates held equal portions of the genomic DNA taken from each subset. In the original processing: As immunoSEQ supplied junction-only sequences (without quality scores), filtering differed. Generated by immunoSEQ multiplex PCR, the TCRdb table keeps only in-frame clones and is missing some. For V, J and clone size, that table is used; D and trimming come from the DNA. Altogether a few million clones are present, roughly 95% being singletons, with the ten largest covering roughly 1.7%. Terminally differentiated effector memory CD45RA+ cells were left out of the naive CD8 fraction, which was CD45RO-negative and positively selected for CCR7.

The chain employs TRBV9 and TRBJ2-6, with 7 bases aligning to TRBD1. The clonotype was recovered from a man aged 18 to 30 in good health. Some clones in this sample may be carry-over from other donors' samples. The sample was naive CD8+ T cells from PBMCs. CDR3 DNA sequence: TGTGCCAGCAGCGTACCCCGTGAGGGGGCAGGCTCTGGGGCCAACGTCCTGACTTTC. Translating it yields CASSVPREGAGSGANVLTF. Looking up the rest from reference TRBV9 and TRBJ2-6 gives the full variable domain: DSGVTQTPKHLITATGQRVTLRCSPRSGDLSVYWYQQSLDQGLQFLIQYYNGEERAKGNILERFSAQQFPDLHSELNLSSLELGDSALYFCASSVPREGAGSGANVLTFGAGSRLTVL.